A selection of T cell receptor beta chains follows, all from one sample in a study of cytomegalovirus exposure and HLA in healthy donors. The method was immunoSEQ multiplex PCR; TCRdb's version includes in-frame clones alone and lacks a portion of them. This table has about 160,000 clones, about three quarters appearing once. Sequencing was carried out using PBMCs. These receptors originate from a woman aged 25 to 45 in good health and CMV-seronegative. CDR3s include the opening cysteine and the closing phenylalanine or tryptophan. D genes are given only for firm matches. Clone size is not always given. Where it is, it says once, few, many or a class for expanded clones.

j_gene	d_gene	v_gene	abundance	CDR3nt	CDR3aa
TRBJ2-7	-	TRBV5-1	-	TGCGCCAGCAGCCCCGGACTAAGCTACGAGCAGTACTTC	CASSPGLSYEQYF
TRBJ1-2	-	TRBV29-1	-	TGCAGCGGGTACAGGGCCCAATATGGCTACACCTTC	CSGYRAQYGYTF
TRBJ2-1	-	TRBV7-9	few	TGTGCCAGCAGCTTCCTGACGGGGGAAGCGTTCGAGCAGTTCTTC	CASSFLTGEAFEQFF
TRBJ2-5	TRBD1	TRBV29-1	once	TGCAGCGTTCGTGGGACAGAAGAGACCCAGTACTTC	CSVRGTEETQYF
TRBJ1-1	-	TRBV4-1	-	TGCGCCAGCAGCCCAAGCGGAGGGCGGAACACTGAAGCTTTCTTT	CASSPSGGRNTEAFF
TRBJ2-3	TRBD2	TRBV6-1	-	TGTGCCAGCAGTAGGACTAGCGGGGGCCCCGATACGCAGTATTTT	CASSRTSGGPDTQYF
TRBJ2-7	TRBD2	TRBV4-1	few	TGCGCCAGCAGCCAGGGTTTAGCGGGGGGGCTGCGCGAGCAGTACTTC	CASSQGLAGGLREQYF
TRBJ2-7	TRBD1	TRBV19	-	TGTGCCACCCGACAGGGTGGAACCTACGAGCAGTACTTC	CATRQGGTYEQYF
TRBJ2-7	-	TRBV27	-	TGTGCCAGCAGTTCCAGGGTACAGATAAGGTACGAGCAGTACTTC	CASSSRVQIRYEQYF
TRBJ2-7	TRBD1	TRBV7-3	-	TGTGCCAGCAGCTCCCCCGGGACAGGAGTCAACGAGCAGTACTTC	CASSSPGTGVNEQYF
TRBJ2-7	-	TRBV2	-	TGTGCCAGCAGTCGACAGGTCTACGAGCAGTACTTC	CASSRQVYEQYF
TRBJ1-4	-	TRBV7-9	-	TGTGCCAGCAGCCTACGGCCCCCGGCGGCAACTAATGAAAAACTGTTTTTT	CASSLRPPAATNEKLFF
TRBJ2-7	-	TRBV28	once	TGTGCCAGCAATCGGGGTGCGGGCTACGAGCAGTACTTC	CASNRGAGYEQYF
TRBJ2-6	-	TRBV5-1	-	TGCGCCAGCAGCTTGAACCCAGGGTCTGGGGCCAACGTCCTGACTTTC	CASSLNPGSGANVLTF
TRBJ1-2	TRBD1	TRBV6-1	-	TGTGCCGGGACAGGGTTCGGGGGCTACACCTTC	CAGTGFGGYTF
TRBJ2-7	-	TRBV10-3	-	TGTGCCATCAGGGACTCCTATAGCTCCTACGAGCAGTACTTC	CAIRDSYSSYEQYF
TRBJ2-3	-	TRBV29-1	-	TGCAGCGTTGAAGACAGTTTCCATAGCACAGATACGCAGTATTTT	CSVEDSFHSTDTQYF
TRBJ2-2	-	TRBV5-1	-	TGCGCCAGCAGCCCAGACTACCTCACCGGGGAGCTGTTTTTT	CASSPDYLTGELFF
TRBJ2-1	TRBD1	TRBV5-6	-	TGTGCCAGCAGCTGGTTCCGGGACAGATATTACAATGAGCAGTTCTTC	CASSWFRDRYYNEQFF
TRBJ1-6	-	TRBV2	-	TGTGCCAGCAGTTCCAACGGGGAGCGTTCACCCCTCCACTTT	CASSSNGERSPLHF
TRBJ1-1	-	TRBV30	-	TGTGCCTGGAGTGTAAGACTTGGGAACACTGAAGCTTTCTTT	CAWSVRLGNTEAFF
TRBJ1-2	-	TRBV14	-	TGTGCCAGCAGCCAAATCAACCGACTGGCTGGGGGCTACACCTTC	CASSQINRLAGGYTF
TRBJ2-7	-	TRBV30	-	TGTGCCTGGAGTGTACGGGGTCTCTCCTACGAGCAGTACTTC	CAWSVRGLSYEQYF
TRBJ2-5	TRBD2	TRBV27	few	TGTGCCAGCAGTTGGGGGAGGGGCCAAGAGACCCAGTACTTC	CASSWGRGQETQYF
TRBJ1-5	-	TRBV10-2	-	TGCGCCAGCAGTGGAGGTGTGCAGCCCCAGCATTTT	CASSGGVQPQHF
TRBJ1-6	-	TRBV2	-	TGTGCCAGCAGTGAAACCCAGGGAGGAGGAAATTCACCCCTCCACTTT	CASSETQGGGNSPLHF
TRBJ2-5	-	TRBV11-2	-	TGTGCCAGCAGCCAACTGGAGACCCAGTACTTC	CASSQLETQYF
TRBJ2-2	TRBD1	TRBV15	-	TGTGCCACCAGCAGTGACAGGGTGGGCACCGGGGAGCTGTTTTTT	CATSSDRVGTGELFF
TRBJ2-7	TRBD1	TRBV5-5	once	TGTGCCAGCAGCTTGGCCCCGGACAGGGGGGTCTCCTACGAGCAGTACTTC	CASSLAPDRGVSYEQYF
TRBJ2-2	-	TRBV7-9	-	TGTGCCAGCAGCCCGGATCCCGGAGGCGGGGAGCTGTTTTTT	CASSPDPGGGELFF
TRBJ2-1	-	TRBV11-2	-	TGTGCGACGGCGGGGGCCCACAATGAGCAGTTCTTC	CATAGAHNEQFF
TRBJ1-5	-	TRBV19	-	TGTGCCAGTAGTACTTCAGGGGATGTTCAGCCCCAGCATTTT	CASSTSGDVQPQHF
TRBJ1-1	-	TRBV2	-	TGTGCCAGCAGTGAATCTCAGGGCTTCGCCACTGAAGCTTTCTTT	CASSESQGFATEAFF
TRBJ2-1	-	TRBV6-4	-	TGTGCCAGCAGTGACGGAGGTGGCTCCTACAATGAGCAGTTCTTC	CASSDGGGSYNEQFF
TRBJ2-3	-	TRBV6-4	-	TGTGCCAGCAGTGACTCATCGGGGTTAACAGATACGCAGTATTTT	CASSDSSGLTDTQYF
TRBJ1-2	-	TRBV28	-	TGTGCCAGCAGTTTAAGTGGGGTCGTGGGGCGGTGGGCGGATGGCTACACCTTC	CASSLSGVVGRWADGYTF
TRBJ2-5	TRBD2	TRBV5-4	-	TGTGCCAGCAGCCCGGGACTAGCGGGGGGGTGGGAGACCCAGTACTTC	CASSPGLAGGWETQYF
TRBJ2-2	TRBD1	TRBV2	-	TGTGCCAGCAGTGTAGTGACAGGGGGCACCGGGGAGCTGTTTTTT	CASSVVTGGTGELFF
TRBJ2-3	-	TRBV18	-	TGTGCCAGCTCACCAGTAACAGGCACAGATACGCAGTATTTT	CASSPVTGTDTQYF
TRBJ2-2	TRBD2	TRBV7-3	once	TGTGCCAGCAGCAAGGGACTAGCGGGGGGCCCTGACACCGGGGAGCTGTTTTTT	CASSKGLAGGPDTGELFF
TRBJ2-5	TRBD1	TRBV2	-	TGTGCCAGCAGTGGAACAGGGGTCCGGGGAGAGACCCAGTACTTC	CASSGTGVRGETQYF
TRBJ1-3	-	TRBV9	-	TGTGCCAGCAGCCCCGAGGTGAGGGGAAACACCATATATTTT	CASSPEVRGNTIYF
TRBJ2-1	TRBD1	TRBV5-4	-	TGTGCCAGCAGCTTGTCAGGGGGCTCCTACAATGAGCAGTTCTTC	CASSLSGGSYNEQFF
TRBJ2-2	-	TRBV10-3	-	TGTGCCACGCAGGGTATAGCTCTTAGCCCCGGGGAGCTGTTTTTT	CATQGIALSPGELFF
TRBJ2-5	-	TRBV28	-	TGTGCCAGCAGTTTGGATATGTCGGGGGAAGAGACCCAGTACTTC	CASSLDMSGEETQYF
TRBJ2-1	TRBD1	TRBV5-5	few	TGTGCCAGCAGCTTGGTGACAGGGGTCTACAATGAGCAGTTCTTC	CASSLVTGVYNEQFF
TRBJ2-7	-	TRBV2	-	TGTGCCAGCACCCCCTTGACTAGTTCACCAATCGAGCAGTACTTC	CASTPLTSSPIEQYF
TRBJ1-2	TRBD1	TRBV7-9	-	TGTGCCAGCAGCTTTACAGGGGATGGCTACACCTTC	CASSFTGDGYTF
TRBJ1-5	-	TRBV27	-	TGTGCCAGCAGTTCTGGGGCGGGGGGCAATCAGCCCCAGCATTTT	CASSSGAGGNQPQHF
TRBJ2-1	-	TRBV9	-	TGTGCCAGCAGCGTAGGAGGGACCTACAATGAGCAGTTCTTC	CASSVGGTYNEQFF
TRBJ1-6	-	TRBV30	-	TGTGCCTGGAGTATAGGAGATAATTCACCCCTCCACTTT	CAWSIGDNSPLHF